The rows below give T cell receptor beta chains drawn from one sample of a study of cytomegalovirus exposure and HLA in healthy donors. Libraries were prepared by immunoSEQ multiplex PCR; TCRdb keeps only in-frame clonotypes and omits some of them. The sample contains around 300,000 clones, around 86% of which appear only once. Source material: PBMCs. These receptors were collected from a woman aged 18-30 years in good health and CMV-seronegative. Each CDR3 is given without its conserved first and last residue. Each record gives: J gene, V gene, clone size, CDR3 length, CDR3 protein. Clone size appears in some rows only: once, few, many, or a class for an expanded clone.

>TRBJ2-7|TRBV29-1|once|11
SVRGLADYEQY
>TRBJ2-1|TRBV27|.|11
ASSSIGRGEQF
>TRBJ2-3|TRBV6-1|.|13
ASRRLALSTDTQY
>TRBJ2-3|TRBV2|.|12
ARTRQASTDTQY
>TRBJ2-7|TRBV5-1|.|14
ASSFQGAQVSYEQY
>TRBJ2-7|TRBV6-1|.|13
ASSEPEGAHYEQY
>TRBJ2-5|TRBV18|.|11
ASSPREKETQY
>TRBJ2-3|TRBV27|.|13
ASSLRGFNTDTQY
>TRBJ2-7|TRBV18|.|11
ASSLRDRYEQY
>TRBJ1-4|TRBV27|once|17
ASSLKFPGHIALGEKLF
>TRBJ1-1|TRBV7-3|.|11
ASRKQGDTEAF
>TRBJ2-4|TRBV2|.|11
AILYRGRNIQY
>TRBJ2-1|TRBV9|.|13
ASSALAGGGDEQF
>TRBJ2-7|TRBV27|.|10
ASSPLGGEQY
>TRBJ1-2|TRBV6-5|.|13
ASSYSWDRGQVYT
>TRBJ1-1|TRBV28|.|12
ASSTQGVYTEAF
>TRBJ1-2|TRBV6-5|few|12
ASSHGTGYYGYT
>TRBJ1-5|TRBV2|few|12
ASNRGFGNQPQH
>TRBJ2-3|TRBV7-2|.|11
ASSASGTDTQY
>TRBJ1-6|TRBV5-1|once|16
ASSRKQGFSSYNSPLH
>TRBJ1-4|TRBV5-6|.|12
ASSADRLNEKLF
>TRBJ2-7|TRBV4-1|.|13
ASSPSGTPPYEQY
>TRBJ2-7|TRBV6-5|.|12
ASSYERGIYEQY
>TRBJ2-6|TRBV30|.|13
AWSSGGSGANVLT
>TRBJ1-1|TRBV6-1|few|12
ASSEVRRGNEAF
>TRBJ1-6|TRBV2|few|13
ASRLQGNYNSPLH
>TRBJ2-3|TRBV7-2|.|14
ASSWRGAGGADTQY
>TRBJ2-1|TRBV5-1|.|13
ASSLAGGTYNEQF
>TRBJ2-7|TRBV29-1|.|11
SVMDRAGYEQY